These 18 T cell receptor beta chains originate from one sample sequenced in a study of blood T cells in healthy people across ages. Primed by a sample-barcoded 5' primer and a J-beta primer mix, a second PCR proceeded for 7 to 11 cycles. TCRdb re-called the 5' RACE reads with MiXCR, one entry per CDR3 protein. The top ten hold 7.9% of the sample, which has about 1,500,000 distinct CDR3 sequences, around 42% seen once. The sequencing input was blood. The receptor set was obtained from a woman aged 18-29 years in good health.

With regard to this clonotype: At one end the junction does not follow the germline gene, possibly because of a read error. The chain uses TRBV12-5 and TRBJ1-4; no clear D. CDR1 and CDR2 from the germline V gene are LGHNT and FRNRAP. This CDR3 comprises 13 residues. The CDR3 DNA follows: TGTGCTAGTGGCCAACAATCAAATGGAAAACTGTTTTTT. This gives the protein CASGQQSNGKLFF.

V gene TRBV5-1 combines with J gene TRBJ2-3, with 8 bases lining up with TRBD2. The germline gives CDR1 SGHRS, CDR2 YFSETQ. The CDR3 is 16 residues long. V was pared by 1 base and J by 4 bases, with 8 bases of the junction left unmatched. CDR3 amino acids: CASSLLAGPTPDTQYF. CDR3 in DNA: TGCGCCAGCAGCTTGTTAGCGGGACCTACCCCAGATACGCAGTATTTT.

The chain combines TRBV20-1 with TRBJ2-4; D might be TRBD1 or TRBD2, each matching 5 bases. Trimming took 0 bases from V and 6 from J, leaving 21 bases between them. CDR3 length equals 17 residues. From germline, CDR1 is DFQATT and CDR2 SNEGSKA (reference sequence). CDR3 sequence: CSARDPVEGLKLNIQYF. The CDR3 nucleotides read TGCAGTGCTAGAGATCCCGTCGAGGGGCTCAAACTAAACATTCAGTACTTC.

The rearrangement uses TRBV6-2 or TRBV6-3 and TRBJ2-4, with 15 bases fitting TRBD2. Per the germline V gene, CDR1 is MNHEY and CDR2 is SVGEGT. This CDR3 has 18 amino acids. Trimming cost V 5 bases and J 0 bases; bases outside gene matches: 5. CDR3 protein: CASSPGTSGGTAKNIQYF. In nucleotides, the CDR3 is TGTGCCAGCAGTCCCGGGACTAGCGGGGGGACAGCCAAAAACATTCAGTACTTC.

This clonotype was seen more than once but under ten times. The chain uses TRBV27 and TRBJ2-7; 9 bases agree with TRBD1. The CDR3 spans 14 residues. V lost 4 bases and J lost 7; bases outside the gene matches: 8. CDR1 and CDR2 from the germline V gene are MNHEY and SMNVEV (reference sequence). The CDR3 sequence: CASSSGQGGLEQYF. For the CDR3, the DNA is TGTGCCAGCAGTTCGGGACAGGGTGGGTTGGAGCAGTACTTC.

The rearrangement joins TRBV10-3 to TRBJ2-7; possibly TRBD2 for D (6 bases). Trimming left V 2 bases short and J 3 bases short, with 8 bases between. This CDR3 spans 13 amino acids. CDR1 and CDR2 from the germline V gene are ENHRY and SYGVKD. CDR3 bases: TGTGCCATCAGTGAGGGTAGCGGCTACGAGCAGTACTTC. It translates to CAISEGSGYEQYF.

This rearrangement joins TRBV10-2 to TRBJ1-2, with D possibly matching TRBD1 (5 bases). The germline V and J ends were trimmed by 0 bases and 0 bases, with 11 bases remaining between them. The CDR3 is 16 residues long. The germline CDR1 and CDR2 sequences are WSHSY and SAAADI. The CDR3 sequence: CASSESRGLPNYGYTF. The CDR3 DNA follows: TGCGCCAGCAGTGAGTCTCGGGGACTACCTAACTATGGCTACACCTTC.

The V call is TRBV20-1, the J call TRBJ2-5; D possibly corresponds to TRBD2 (8 bases). TRBJ2-7 explains the end of the DNA better; the J call may be wrong. Germline V gene lookup returns CDR1 DFQATT and CDR2 SNEGSKA (reference sequence). The CDR3 extends over 14 amino acids. CDR3 bases: TGCAGTGCGCTGACAGGGACTAGCTCCTACGAGCAGTACTTC. This gives the protein CSALTGTSSYEQYF.

This clonotype was picked up a small number of times. This chain links TRBV12-3 or TRBV12-4 with TRBJ2-7; 9 bases fit TRBD2. The CDR3 has 14 amino acids. V lost 2 bases and J lost 5; bases outside the gene matches: 4. Here the CDR3 reads CASSLRGGGNEQYF. CDR3 bases: TGTGCCAGCAGTTTACGCGGGGGGGGAAACGAGCAGTACTTC.

The V and J genes are TRBV5-1 and TRBJ1-4; the D gene is possibly TRBD1 (5 bases). The V end was cut by 5 bases, the J end by 5 bases, with 13 bases between. The CDR3 has 14 amino acids. The V gene's germline CDR1 is SGHRS and CDR2 YFSETQ. The CDR3 region has the DNA TGCGCCAGCAGTTTCAACGGGGCGAATGAAAAACTGTTTTTT. Translated: CASSFNGANEKLFF.

In DNA, the CDR3 is TGTGCCACCAGTGATAGCGGGGCGCCGTTAGAGACCCAGTACTTC. Translation: CATSDSGAPLETQYF. The chain employs TRBV24-1 and TRBJ2-5; 7 positions match TRBD2. Trimming took 3 bases from V and 4 from J; bases not matched to a gene: 7. Germline loops: CDR1 KGHDR, CDR2 SFDVKD. The CDR3 sequence is 15 residues long.

V gene TRBV20-1 combines with J gene TRBJ1-6; 7 bases match TRBD1. V shed 2 bases and J 7 bases; nucleotides not matched to a gene: 2. The CDR3 is made up of 13 amino acids. Germline CDR1 is DFQATT and CDR2 is SNEGSKA (reference sequence). This chain's CDR3 is CSARPTGNSPLHF. In nucleotides, the CDR3 is TGCAGTGCTAGACCGACAGGGAATTCACCCCTCCACTTT.

This clonotype was detected only a few times. V usage is TRBV27 and J usage is TRBJ1-6; D ambiguous. The length of the CDR3 is 16 residues. Trimming removed 5 bases from V and 0 bases from J, with 11 bases in between. The germline CDR1 and CDR2 sequences are MNHEY and SMNVEV (reference sequence). This CDR3 reads CASSLSGGSYNSPLHF. The DNA for the CDR3 is TGTGCCAGCAGTCTGTCCGGAGGCTCCTATAATTCACCCCTCCACTTT.

The table lists this clonotype with a count of one. The chain employs TRBV9 and TRBJ2-5; TRBD2 matches 10 bases. This CDR3 is built from 15 residues. Looked up from germline, CDR1 is SGDLS and CDR2 is YYNGEE. V shed 4 bases, J shed 4 bases, and the junction held 7 bases outside the gene matches. The CDR3 DNA reads TGTGCCAGCAGCTCCGAAGGGACTAGCGTAGAGACCCAGTACTTC. Translation gives CASSSEGTSVETQYF.

This clonotype was detected only a few times. The DNA for the CDR3 is TGCAGTGCTAGGCCAATCACTCAGGGGAGCGGCTACACCTTC. The encoded protein is CSARPITQGSGYTF. The chain recombines TRBV20-1 with TRBJ1-2; D may be TRBD1 (6 bases). CDR3 size: 14 residues. The ends were cut back, 3 bases at V and 8 bases at J, with 19 bases in the middle. Germline V gene data show CDR1 as DFQATT and CDR2 as SNEGSKA (reference sequence).

This clonotype was picked up many times. The genes are TRBV5-4 and TRBJ2-7; D gene unclear. The CDR3 loop spans 11 amino acids. Looked up from germline, CDR1 is SGHNT and CDR2 is YYREEE (reference sequence). Trimming stripped 5 bases from V and 6 bases from J, with 9 bases between. Written as DNA, the CDR3 is TGTGCCAGCAGTTTAGGGATCGAGCAGTACTTC. It translates to CASSLGIEQYF.

The chain couples TRBV12-3 or TRBV12-4 to TRBJ2-6, with D unresolved. V was shortened by 1 base and J by 0 bases, with 7 bases between the two germline ends. The CDR3 loop spans 16 amino acids. The CDR3 region has the DNA TGTGCCAGCAGTTTAGTGAGGACCTCTGGGGCCAACGTCCTGACTTTC. The encoded protein is CASSLVRTSGANVLTF.

J is TRBJ2-7 and V is TRBV28, with 11 bases identical to TRBD2. Looked up from germline, CDR1 is MDHEN and CDR2 is SYDVKM. The CDR3 is 19 amino acids. Trimming removed 3 bases from V and 7 bases from J; junction bases left unmatched: 20. The CDR3 DNA reads TGTGCCAGCAGTTTTTCACCTTGGAGGGGGACTAGCGGATACAATGAGCAGTACTTC. Its translation is CASSFSPWRGTSGYNEQYF.